Below, 12 T cell receptor beta chains from the same sample are listed, as sequenced in a study of CD8 T cells in ankylosing spondylitis (dated by TCRdb to about 2017). Library method: 5' RACE. Sequencer: Illumina HiSeq 2500. TCRdb itself trimmed the public reads at Q25 with fastp, ran MiXCR and retained productive beta chains. Merged by CDR3 protein, the rows form single entries marked with the most common genes and DNA. The sample table shows 200,000 to 250,000 distinct CDR3 sequences, and roughly 32% are seen once. The leading ten clones occupy about 4.2% of the sample. Sequenced material: blood, either unsorted or a sorted T cell fraction (not recorded which). The source is a male donor with ankylosing spondylitis or in good health (not recorded which).

The DNA of the CDR3 is TGCAGCGTGTCCTCGGGACAGTTTAGCAATCAGCCCCAGCATTTT. It specifies CSVSSGQFSNQPQHF. This chain links TRBV29-1 with TRBJ1-5; 7 bases fit TRBD1. Looked up from germline, CDR1 is SQVTM and CDR2 is ANQGSEA. The CDR3 is made up of 15 amino acids. Trimming at V came to 6 bases and at J to 0 bases, leaving 8 bases not matched to a gene.

This clonotype was detected only a few times. The V gene is TRBV20-1, the J gene TRBJ2-5; weak D call: TRBD1 (6 bases). This CDR3 has 17 residues. V was trimmed by 1 base and J by 2 bases, leaving 20 bases between them. CDR1 and CDR2 (germline): DFQATT, SNEGSKA (reference sequence). The CDR3 DNA reads TGCAGTGCTAGAGTGCCGGGACAAGCTCCCTTACAAGAGACCCAGTACTTC. This sequence encodes CSARVPGQAPLQETQYF.

This clonotype was counted many times. The rearrangement joins TRBV20-1 to TRBJ1-1, with D perhaps matching TRBD1 (5 bases). V was shortened by 6 bases and J by 0 bases, with 11 bases between the two germline ends. The CDR3 length is 13 residues. Germline V gene data show CDR1 as DFQATT and CDR2 as SNEGSKA (reference sequence). The CDR3 DNA is TGCAGTGCCGAGGACAAACTGAACACTGAAGCTTTCTTT. Its protein is CSAEDKLNTEAFF.

The chain joins TRBV20-1 to TRBJ2-3; D is possibly TRBD2 (6 bases). CDR1 and CDR2 (germline): DFQATT, SNEGSKA (reference sequence). The CDR3 is 13 amino acids. The ends were cut back, 3 bases at V and 6 bases at J, with 13 bases in the middle. In nucleotides, the CDR3 is TGCAGTGCTAGTCCCTCAGGGAGGGATACGCAGTATTTT. This gives the protein CSASPSGRDTQYF.

The chain carries TRBV7-8 and TRBJ2-5, with D unclear. Germline CDR1 reads SGHVS; CDR2 reads FQNEAQ. Trimming removed 0 bases at V and 4 bases at J, with 15 bases between. This CDR3 is 16 amino acids long. CDR3 residues: CASSLARMGKGETQYF. The CDR3 coding sequence is TGTGCCAGCAGCTTAGCGCGAATGGGGAAGGGAGAGACCCAGTACTTC. The complete variable domain, with remaining parts taken from reference TRBV7-8 and TRBJ2-5, reads GAGVSQSPRYKVAKRGQDVALRCDPISGHVSLFWYQQALGQGPEFLTYFQNEAQLDKSGLPSDRFFAERPEGSVSTLKIQRTQQEDSAVYLCASSLARMGKGETQYFGPGTRLLVL.

This clonotype showed up just a few times. This rearrangement joins TRBV12-3 or TRBV12-4 to TRBJ1-6, with D tentatively TRBD1 (5 bases). This CDR3 contains 17 residues. The V gene lost 5 bases and the J gene lost 0 bases, with 14 bases spanning the gap. The CDR3 is CASSPGQAHSYNSPLHF. Written as DNA, the CDR3 is TGTGCCAGCAGTCCTGGACAAGCACACTCCTATAATTCACCCCTCCACTTT.

This clonotype was seen a few times. The chain has TRBV20-1 and TRBJ1-2; D may be TRBD1 (6 bases). Germline loops: CDR1 DFQATT, CDR2 SNEGSKA (reference sequence). This CDR3 region has 16 residues. The V end was cut by 0 bases, the J end by 3 bases, with 17 bases between. The CDR3: CSARDLSTGAYYGYTF. CDR3 bases: TGCAGTGCTAGAGATCTATCTACGGGGGCGTACTATGGCTACACCTTC.

This clonotype came up many times. The chain couples TRBV6-1 to TRBJ1-5, with D maybe TRBD1 (6 bases). The length of the CDR3 is 17 residues. The V end lost 5 bases, the J end lost 0 bases, and 17 bases lay between the germline ends. Germline assignment: CDR1 MNHNS and CDR2 SASEGT. The CDR3: CASSTPQGPYSNQPQHF. CDR3 nucleotides: TGTGCCAGCAGTACCCCCCAGGGGCCCTATAGCAATCAGCCCCAGCATTTT.

The rearrangement joins TRBV5-6 to TRBJ2-6; the D is unclear. V shed 4 bases and J shed 0 bases, with 17 bases lying between them. The CDR3 runs to 18 residues. The germline V gene has CDR1 SGHDT and CDR2 YYEEEE. CDR3 in amino acids: CASSQLNTESSGANVLTF. The DNA for the CDR3 is TGTGCCAGCAGCCAGTTAAACACGGAGAGCTCTGGGGCCAACGTCCTGACTTTC.

J is TRBJ2-7 and V is TRBV12-3 or TRBV12-4; TRBD2 matches 9 bases. This CDR3 region has 14 residues. V shed 6 bases, J shed 3 bases, and the junction held 6 bases outside the gene matches. The CDR3 DNA reads TGTGCCAGCAGCCCCACTAGCGGGTACTACGAGCAGTACTTC. This codes for CASSPTSGYYEQYF.

This clonotype was seen a handful of times. V usage is TRBV10-3 and J usage is TRBJ2-7; TRBD1 agrees at 7 bases. CDR3 length: 13 residues. The junction had 9 bases not matched to a gene; V was cut back by 10 bases and J by 3 bases. Per germline, CDR1 ENHRY and CDR2 SYGVKD. CDR3 DNA sequence: TGTGCCACCGCCGGGACAGAACACTACGAGCAGTACTTC. Translated: CATAGTEHYEQYF.

The chain employs TRBV29-1 and TRBJ1-2; weak D call: TRBD1 (5 bases). The germline V gene encodes CDR1 SQVTM and CDR2 ANQGSEA. The CDR3 covers 13 residues. Trimming removed 7 bases from V and 7 bases from J, with 19 bases in between. The CDR3 DNA sequence: TGCAGCGGGGGAACTGGGGCCGCTGGTGGCTACACCTTC. Its protein product is CSGGTGAAGGYTF.